This record looks at one TCR beta chain sequence and its context. Its antigen remains unknown. The donors, healthy Caucasians from Russia, were aged roughly 6 to 90. The germline V and J ends were trimmed by 3 bases and 9 bases, with 9 bases remaining between them. This CDR3 contains 12 residues. Germline V lookup: CDR1 MNHEY, CDR2 SVGAGI. The data derive from a study of blood T cells in healthy people across ages. With a J-beta primer mix and a sample-barcoded 5' primer, a second PCR ran about 7 to 11 cycles. Template switching added a 12-random-nucleotide identifier to every cDNA molecule. CDR3-containing paired-end reads numbered at least 2.5 million in each sample. From the 5' RACE reads, TCRdb called clonotypes with MiXCR, one entry per CDR3 protein. The sample includes 700,000 to 850,000 distinct CDR3 sequences, roughly 53% seen only once; the top ten take roughly 37%. Whole-study findings and limits: Using unsorted PBMCs precluded a conclusive naive versus antigen-experienced comparison.

The sequencing sample was made of blood. The V gene is TRBV6-5, the J gene TRBJ2-1, with a possible D match to TRBD2 (6 bases). The receptor was derived from an elderly man in good health. The CDR3 bases are TGTGCCAGCAGTTATGGAGGGGTTGAGCAGTTCTTC. It translates to CASSYGGVEQFF.